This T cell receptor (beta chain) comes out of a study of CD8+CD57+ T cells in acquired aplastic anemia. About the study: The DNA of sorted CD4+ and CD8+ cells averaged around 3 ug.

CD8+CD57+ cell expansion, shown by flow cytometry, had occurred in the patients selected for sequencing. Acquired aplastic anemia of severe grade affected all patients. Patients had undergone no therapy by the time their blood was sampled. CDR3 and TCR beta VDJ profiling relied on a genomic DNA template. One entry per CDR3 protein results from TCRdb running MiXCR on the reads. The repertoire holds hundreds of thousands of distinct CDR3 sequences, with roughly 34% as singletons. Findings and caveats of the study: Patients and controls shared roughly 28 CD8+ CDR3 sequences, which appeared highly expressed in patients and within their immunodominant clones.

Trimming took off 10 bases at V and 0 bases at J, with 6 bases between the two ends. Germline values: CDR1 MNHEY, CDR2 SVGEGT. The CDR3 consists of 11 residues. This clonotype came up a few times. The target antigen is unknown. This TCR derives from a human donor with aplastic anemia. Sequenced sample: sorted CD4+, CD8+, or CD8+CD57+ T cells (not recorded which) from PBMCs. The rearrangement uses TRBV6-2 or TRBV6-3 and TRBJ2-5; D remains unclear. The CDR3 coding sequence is TGTGCCACCCAGGACCAAGAGACCCAGTACTTC. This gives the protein CATQDQETQYF.